The rows below give T cell receptor beta chains drawn from one sample of a study of OX40 agonist ivuxolimab in advanced cancers. Generated by immunoSEQ multiplex PCR, the TCRdb table keeps only in-frame clones and is missing some. The sample lists 52,000 or so clones, over 80% seen once, with approximately 3.1% in the top ten. Material: CD4+ or CD8+ T cells sorted from blood, obtained in a trial of the OX40 agonist ivuxolimab. The receptors come from an adult with an advanced solid tumor such as melanoma, head and neck, liver or kidney cancer. Both conserved end residues are part of each CDR3. The D gene is left open where the match is weak. A clone size is listed for some rows: how often the clone was seen (once, few, many), or a class if it is expanded.

TRBD2	TRBV6-5	15	TRBJ2-7	-	CASSPEAGGVYEQYF	TGTGCCAGCTCCCCCGAAGCGGGGGGGGTTTACGAGCAGTACTTC
-	TRBV6-1	13	TRBJ1-2	-	CASSRLGKYGYTF	TGTGCCAGCAGTCGTCTGGGGAAATATGGCTACACCTTC
TRBD1	TRBV5-8	16	TRBJ2-2	once	CASSLPGQGYTGELFF	TGTGCCAGCAGCTTGCCGGGACAGGGGTACACCGGGGAGCTGTTTTTT
-	TRBV18	15	TRBJ1-6	-	CASSPDSSYNSPLHF	TGTGCCAGCTCACCGGACAGCTCCTATAATTCACCCCTCCACTTT
-	TRBV5-4	16	TRBJ2-6	-	CAAGGTGGTGANVLTF	TGTGCAGCCGGTGGGACCGGGGGTACTGGGGCCAACGTCCTGACTTTC
-	TRBV7-2	15	TRBJ2-3	-	CASSLDNGGTDTQYF	TGTGCCAGCAGCCTCGACAATGGGGGCACAGATACGCAGTATTTT
-	TRBV19	15	TRBJ1-4	-	CASSIRDGPNEKLFF	TGTGCCAGTAGTATACGGGACGGACCTAATGAAAAACTGTTTTTT
TRBD1	TRBV11-2	14	TRBJ2-7	-	CASRRDSNSYEQYF	TGTGCCAGCCGCCGGGACAGTAACTCCTACGAGCAGTACTTC
-	TRBV7-8	12	TRBJ1-2	few	CASSSPNYGYTF	TGTGCCAGCAGCTCTCCAAACTATGGCTACACCTTC
TRBD1	TRBV5-1	17	TRBJ2-3	once	CASSVGQGVTSTDTQYF	TGCGCCAGCAGCGTGGGACAGGGTGTGACTAGCACAGATACGCAGTATTTT
-	TRBV7-9	11	TRBJ2-5	-	CASSLAETQYF	TGTGCCAGCAGCTTAGCAGAGACCCAGTACTTC
-	TRBV9	17	TRBJ1-2	-	CASSPTRPSSGDYGYTF	TGTGCCAGTAGCCCCACACGACCCTCCTCGGGGGACTATGGCTACACCTTC
-	TRBV6-6	14	TRBJ2-3	-	CASSYSISTDTQYF	TGTGCCAGCAGTTATTCAATTAGCACAGATACGCAGTATTTT